A single sample is the source of the 6 T cell receptor beta chains below, sequenced in a study of regulatory T cells in long-lasting Graves disease. Documented time point: persistent/refractory GD, antithyroid drugs over 5 years with positive TRAb. From PBMCs, RNA was extracted and then used to make the TCR library. With iRepertoire HTBI primers and Arm-PCR of CDR3 regions, TCR beta libraries were built. TCRdb called the multiplex PCR reads again in MiXCR, with one record for every CDR3 protein. This sample carries approximately 690,000 distinct CDR3 sequences, about 32% of them seen once, and the ten largest clones take about two fifths. The sequencing here drew on peripheral blood mononuclear cells (PBMCs), taken when the disease was refractory, from a patient treated with antithyroid drugs. These receptors all come from a female donor with Graves disease.

This sequence joins TRBV7-2 and TRBJ1-4; TRBD1 aligns across 8 bases. The CDR3 length is 14 residues. The junction had 4 bases not matched to a gene; V was cut back by 5 bases and J by 5 bases. CDR1 and CDR2 (germline): SGHTA, FQGNSA. In nucleotides, the CDR3 is TGTGCCAGCAGCATACAGGGGGGGAATGAAAAACTGTTTTTT. The encoded protein is CASSIQGGNEKLFF.

The chain couples TRBV9 to TRBJ2-3; D unresolved. V dropped 0 bases and J dropped 5 bases, with 4 bases sitting between them. CDR1 and CDR2 from the germline V gene are SGDLS and YYNGEE. CDR3 length: 12 amino acids. The CDR3: CASSVGGDTQYF. The CDR3 coding sequence is TGTGCCAGCAGCGTAGGAGGAGATACGCAGTATTTT.

This clonotype was seen more than once but under ten times. The V gene is TRBV19, the J gene TRBJ1-1; D is undetermined. In germline, CDR1 is LNHDA, CDR2 SQIVND (reference sequence). CDR3 length: 12 amino acids. The germline V and J ends were trimmed by 5 bases and 6 bases, with 10 bases remaining between them. The CDR3 DNA reads as TGTGCCAGTAGTTCCAGTCGATCTGAAGCTTTCTTT. This gives the protein CASSSSRSEAFF.

This clonotype was observed a few times. J is TRBJ1-1 and V is TRBV19, with D perhaps TRBD1 (5 bases). V lost 4 bases to trimming and J lost 2 bases, with 8 bases between them. The CDR3 consists of 13 residues. Germline CDR1 LNHDA, CDR2 SQIVND (reference sequence). The CDR3 sequence is CASSTTANTEAFF. The CDR3 DNA is TGTGCCAGTAGTACGACAGCAAACACTGAAGCTTTCTTT.

This clonotype came up a few times. The chain uses TRBV6-1 and TRBJ2-2; 9 bases are a match to TRBD1. This CDR3 region has 17 residues. V shed 6 bases and J 7 bases; nucleotides not matched to a gene: 15. CDR1 is MNHNS and CDR2 is SASEGT in the germline V gene. The CDR3 DNA sequence: TGTGCCAGCAGAACCGGGACAGGGTCCAAAGGTGGCGGGGAGCTGTTTTTT. Encoded protein: CASRTGTGSKGGGELFF.

The J gene is TRBJ2-2, the V gene TRBV5-5; 7 bases fit TRBD2. V trimming: 1 base; J trimming: 3 bases; junction bases outside the gene matches: 12. CDR3 length equals 18 residues. The germline gives CDR1 SGHKS, CDR2 YYEKEE (reference sequence). For the CDR3, the DNA is TGTGCCAGCAGCTTGATTATCTCCGCTAGCGGAGACACCGGGGAGCTGTTTTTT. Protein: CASSLIISASGDTGELFF.